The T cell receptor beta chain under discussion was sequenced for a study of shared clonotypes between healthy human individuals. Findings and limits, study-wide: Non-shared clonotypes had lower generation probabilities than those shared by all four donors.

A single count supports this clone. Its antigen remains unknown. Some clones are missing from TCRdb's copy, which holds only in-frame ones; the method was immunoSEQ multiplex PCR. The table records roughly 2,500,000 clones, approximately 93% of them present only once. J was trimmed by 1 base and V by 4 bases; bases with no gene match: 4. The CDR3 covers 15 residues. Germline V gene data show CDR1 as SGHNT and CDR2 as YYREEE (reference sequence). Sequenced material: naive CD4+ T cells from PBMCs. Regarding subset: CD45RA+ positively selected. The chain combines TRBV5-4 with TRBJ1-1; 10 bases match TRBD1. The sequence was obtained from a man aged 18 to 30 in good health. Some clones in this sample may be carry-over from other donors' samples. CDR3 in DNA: TGTGCCAGCAGCCGACAGGGGGCTTCGAACACTGAAGCTTTCTTT. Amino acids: CASSRQGASNTEAFF.